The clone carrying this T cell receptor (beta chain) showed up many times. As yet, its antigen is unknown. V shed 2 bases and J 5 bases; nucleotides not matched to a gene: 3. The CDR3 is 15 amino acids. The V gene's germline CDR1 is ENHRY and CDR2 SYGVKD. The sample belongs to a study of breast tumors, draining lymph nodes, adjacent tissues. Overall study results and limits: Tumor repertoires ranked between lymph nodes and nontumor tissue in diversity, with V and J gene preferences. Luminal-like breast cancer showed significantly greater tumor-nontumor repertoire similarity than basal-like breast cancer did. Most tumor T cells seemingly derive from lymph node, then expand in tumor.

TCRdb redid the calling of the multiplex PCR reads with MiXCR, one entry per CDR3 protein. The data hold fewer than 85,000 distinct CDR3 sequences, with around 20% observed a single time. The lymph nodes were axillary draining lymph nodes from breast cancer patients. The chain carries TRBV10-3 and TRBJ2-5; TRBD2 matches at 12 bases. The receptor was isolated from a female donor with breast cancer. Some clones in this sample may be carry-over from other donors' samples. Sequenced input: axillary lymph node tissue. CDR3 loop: CAISETSGRSETQYF. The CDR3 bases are TGTGCCATCAGTGAGACTAGCGGGAGGTCGGAGACCCAGTACTTC.